The subject of this entry is one T cell receptor beta chain. Its antigen remains unidentified. Over several immunoSEQ plates, each subset's genomic DNA was distributed in even portions. The method was immunoSEQ multiplex PCR; TCRdb's version includes in-frame clones alone and lacks a portion of them. The sample has around 320,000 clones, roughly 84% seen once. The J segment lost 6 bases and the V segment lost 3 bases, leaving 8 bases of the junction unmatched. The CDR3 has 15 amino acids. CDR1 and CDR2 from the germline V gene are MGHRA and YSYEKL. The sample originates from a study of shared clonotypes between healthy human individuals. Study overall: Donor ages ranged 18 to 49 years: two women, a few men.

Study conclusions and caveats: Despite large depth, sorted-subset datasets appeared incompletely sequenced. Naive subsets typically showed greater estimated richness than memory subsets.

The receptor was isolated from a man aged 18 to 29 in good health. This chain links TRBV4-1 with TRBJ2-7; TRBD1 matches 10 bases. The sequencing input was memory CD8+ T cells sorted from blood. Subset reported: CD45RO+ cells pooled with CCR7-negative TemRA cells. CDR3: CASSHTGTGAGEQYF. DNA of the CDR3: TGCGCCAGCAGCCATACCGGGACAGGGGCTGGCGAGCAGTACTTC.